This is a list of T cell receptor beta chains from one sample in a study of T-cell memory formation after mild COVID-19. TCRdb re-analysed the 5' RACE reads in MiXCR, keeping a single row per CDR3 protein. This sample yields 250,000 to 400,000 distinct CDR3 sequences, of which 13% to 15% are seen a single time; over 20% belongs to the top ten. Sequencing was done on a sample of PBMCs or a T cell subset sorted from them (not recorded which). The origin of the receptors is a young man who had mild COVID-19 (a few samples of this study predate the infection). Cell type and time point are not known. The CDR3 runs from the conserved cysteine through the conserved F or W. A D gene is named only where the DNA matches it firmly. Expanded clones are given a class, and other clones once, few, many or no size at all.

J | size | D | V | DNA | CDR3
TRBJ2-3 | - | - | TRBV7-3 | TGTGCCAGCAGCTTTTCGTCAACCGGGCGAGATACGCAGTATTTT | CASSFSSTGRDTQYF
TRBJ2-7 | few | - | TRBV6-2/TRBV6-3 | TGTGCCAGCAGTTGGGGGGCAGGGGCGCTCGACGAGCAGTACTTC | CASSWGAGALDEQYF
TRBJ2-1 | few | - | TRBV6-1 | TGTGCCAGCAGTGACGGGGGCAGTGAGCAGTTCTTC | CASSDGGSEQFF
TRBJ2-3 | - | - | TRBV7-2 | TGTGCCAGCAGCTTGTGGAGCTCAGATACGCAGTATTTT | CASSLWSSDTQYF
TRBJ2-7 | once | - | TRBV6-2/TRBV6-3 | TGTGCCAGCCTCGACTGGGGCGAGCAGTACTTC | CASLDWGEQYF
TRBJ2-1 | - | TRBD2 | TRBV20-1 | TGCAGTGCTCGCTGGGCCCTAGCGGGGGGATTCGGTGAGCAGTTCTTC | CSARWALAGGFGEQFF
TRBJ2-3 | - | - | TRBV6-2/TRBV6-3 | TGTGCCAGCAGTTACTCAAGGGGGATTGGGACAGATACGCAGTATTTT | CASSYSRGIGTDTQYF
TRBJ2-3 | few | TRBD2 | TRBV18 | TGTGCCAGCTCACTCCTAGCGGACCCTAGCACAGATACGCAGTATTTT | CASSLLADPSTDTQYF
TRBJ2-5 | many | TRBD2 | TRBV11-2 | TGTGCCAGCAGCTTCGGACTAGCGGAGACCCAGTACTTC | CASSFGLAETQYF
TRBJ2-5 | few | TRBD1 | TRBV6-5 | TGTGCCAGCAGGGCGGGACAGGGGCTACAAGAGACCCAGTACTTC | CASRAGQGLQETQYF
TRBJ2-5 | many | TRBD2 | TRBV2 | TGTGCCAGCAGTGTGGGCGAGCGGGGGGGCCAGACCCAGTACTTC | CASSVGERGGQTQYF
TRBJ1-1 | - | - | TRBV6-2/TRBV6-3 | TGTGCCAGCAGTTACCCACCCATCGGCACTGAAGCTTTCTTT | CASSYPPIGTEAFF
TRBJ2-7 | few | TRBD2 | TRBV7-2 | TGTGCCAGCAGCTTAGGGGGGACTAGCTCCTACGAGCAGTACTTC | CASSLGGTSSYEQYF